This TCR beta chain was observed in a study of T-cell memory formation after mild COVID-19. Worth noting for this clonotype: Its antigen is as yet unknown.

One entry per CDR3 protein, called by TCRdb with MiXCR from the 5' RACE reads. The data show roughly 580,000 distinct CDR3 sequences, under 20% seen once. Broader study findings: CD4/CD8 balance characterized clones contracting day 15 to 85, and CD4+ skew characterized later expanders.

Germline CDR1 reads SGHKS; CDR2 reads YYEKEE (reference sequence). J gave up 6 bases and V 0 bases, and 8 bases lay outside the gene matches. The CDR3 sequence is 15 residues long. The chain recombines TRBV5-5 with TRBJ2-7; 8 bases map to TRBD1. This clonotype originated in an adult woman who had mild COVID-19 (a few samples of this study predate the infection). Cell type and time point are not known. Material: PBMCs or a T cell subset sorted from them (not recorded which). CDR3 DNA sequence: TGTGCCAGCAGCTTGGAGGGGGACAGGATCGGCGAGCAGTACTTC. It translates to CASSLEGDRIGEQYF.